The 3 T cell receptor beta chains presented below share a single source sample, sequenced in a study of blood T cell repertoires in COVID-19. Sequencing was performed with immunoSEQ multiplex PCR; in TCRdb, only in-frame clones are kept and a portion is missing. The sample records fewer than 250,000 clones, around 88% being singletons. The sequencing input was peripheral blood. The source is a woman of 80 years or more with COVID-19, enrolled during active disease.

The genes are TRBV5-1 and TRBJ1-1; D is perhaps TRBD1 (6 bases). CDR3 length: 15 residues. CDR1 is SGHRS and CDR2 is YFSETQ in the germline V gene. Between the trimmed V and J ends, which lost 5 bases and 6 bases, there was a span of 20 bases. The CDR3 sequence: CASSARPAKGAEAFF. Here the CDR3 DNA reads TGCGCCAGCAGTGCCCGGCCGGCCAAGGGGGCTGAAGCTTTCTTT.

The chain joins TRBV2 to TRBJ2-2; TRBD1 matches 8 bases. The trim removed 0 bases at V and 6 bases at J, leaving 3 bases unmatched. Per germline, CDR1 SNHLY and CDR2 FYNNEI. This CDR3 region has 15 residues. For the CDR3, the DNA is TGTGCCAGCAGTGAAGCGACGACAGGGGCCGGGGAGCTGTTTTTT. Protein: CASSEATTGAGELFF.

The table lists this clone with a few counts. The V call is TRBV5-1, the J call TRBJ1-1; 9 bases match TRBD1. Germline CDR1 reads SGHRS; CDR2 reads YFSETQ. The CDR3 has 14 amino acids. V shed 2 bases, J shed 5 bases, and the junction held 4 bases outside the gene matches. The CDR3 region has the DNA TGCGCCAGCAGCTTACAGGGGGCGGGAACTGAAGCTTTCTTT. This gives the protein CASSLQGAGTEAFF. Drawing the rest from reference TRBV5-1 and TRBJ1-1, the complete variable domain is KAGVTQTPRYLIKTRGQQVTLSCSPISGHRSVSWYQQTPGQGLQFLFEYFSETQRNKGNFPGRFSGRQFSNSRSEMNVSTLELGDSALYLCASSLQGAGTEAFFGQGTRLTVV.